This TCR beta chain was captured in a study of cytomegalovirus exposure and HLA in healthy donors. In the study overall: Early released data had 80 million or so unique TCRs, all coming from HLA-typed donors.

Germline CDR1 and CDR2: MNHEY and SMNVEV (reference sequence). The V gene end was trimmed by 5 bases and the J gene end by 4 bases; junction bases not matched to a gene: 4. The CDR3 sequence is 14 residues long. Concerning this clone itself: What it binds is not known.

PCR primers comprised 60 Vbeta and 13 Jbeta primers. Method: immunoSEQ multiplex PCR; TCRdb's copy keeps in-frame clones and lacks some. Here the sample spans 150,000 to 200,000 clones, roughly 80% being singletons. Findings and caveats of the study: A later analysis associated 16,000 or so TCR beta sequences with HLA alleles at a 0.05 false discovery rate. In a later analysis, HLA-associated beta chains showed higher expansion and lower generation probabilities than comparable chains. Being productive about 87% or about 30% of the time was typical of most TCR beta V segments in an earlier analysis.

This chain joins TRBV27 and TRBJ1-1, with 10 bases fitting TRBD1. Sequencing input: PBMCs. The TCR was taken from a boy younger than 18 in good health and CMV-seronegative. The CDR3 loop is CASSPGTGATEAFF. The CDR3 DNA sequence: TGTGCCAGCAGTCCCGGGACAGGGGCCACTGAAGCTTTCTTT.